The 7 T cell receptor beta chains below all came from one sample that was sequenced in a study of cytomegalovirus exposure and HLA in healthy donors. Use of 60 Vbeta and 13 Jbeta primers characterized the PCR. The assay was immunoSEQ multiplex PCR, and TCRdb's table has in-frame clones only and misses some. The sample includes some 270,000 clones, over 90% of them seen just once. The sequencing sample was made of PBMCs. The origin of the receptors is a girl aged 2 to 10 in good health and CMV-seronegative.

Only one count was recorded for this clone. The chain joins TRBV7-9 to TRBJ2-2; 11 bases are shared with TRBD2. Germline V lookup: CDR1 SEHNR, CDR2 FQNEAQ (reference sequence). The CDR3 is 17 amino acids. J gave up 8 bases and V 5 bases, and 13 bases lay outside the gene matches. This CDR3 is CASSPPRSGRAAGELFF. Written as DNA, the CDR3 is TGTGCCAGCAGCCCACCACGTAGCGGGAGGGCCGCGGGGGAGCTGTTTTTT.

This chain uses TRBV7-6 with TRBJ2-7; 10 bases are shared with TRBD2. CDR1 and CDR2 (germline): SGHVS, FNYEAQ. Germline trimming cut 3 bases from V and 6 bases from J; bases unmatched to any gene: 2. The CDR3 extends over 13 amino acids. In DNA form, the CDR3 reads TGTGCCAGCAGCTTTGGGACTAGCGTCGAGCAGTACTTC. Translating gives CASSFGTSVEQYF.

The rearrangement links TRBV7-6 to TRBJ2-3, with TRBD1 matching over 7 bases. CDR3 size: 15 residues. Germline-derived CDR1 and CDR2 are SGHVS and FNYEAQ. J lost 2 bases, V lost 2 bases, and 4 bases had no gene match. CDR3 in DNA: TGTGCCAGCAGCTTAATCAGGGGGAACACAGATACGCAGTATTTT. As protein: CASSLIRGNTDTQYF.

This clone was picked up one time. The rearrangement links TRBV5-6 to TRBJ1-5; D remains ambiguous. The CDR3 runs 14 residues. V dropped 1 base and J dropped 1 base, with 6 bases sitting between them. In germline, CDR1 is SGHDT, CDR2 YYEEEE. CDR3 nucleotides: TGTGCCAGCAGCTTGCAGGAAAGCAATCAGCCCCAGCATTTT. Encoded protein: CASSLQESNQPQHF. The complete variable domain, with remaining parts taken from reference TRBV5-6 and TRBJ1-5, reads DAGVTQSPTHLIKTRGQQVTLRCSPKSGHDTVSWYQQALGQGPQFIFQYYEEEERQRGNFPDRFSGHQFPNYSSELNVNALLLGDSALYLCASSLQESNQPQHFGDGTRLSIL.

The chain is built from TRBV5-6 and TRBJ1-2, with D possibly TRBD1 on 5 matching bases. This CDR3 spans 16 amino acids. CDR1 and CDR2 (germline): SGHDT, YYEEEE. Trimming stripped 2 bases from V and 4 bases from J, with 18 bases between. CDR3 loop: CASSFGQGSGSYGYTF. The CDR3 coding sequence is TGTGCCAGCAGCTTTGGCCAGGGTAGCGGGTCCTATGGCTACACCTTC.

In the case of this clone: A junction end diverges from the germline sequence, so it may reflect a read error. The V and J genes are TRBV2 and TRBJ2-1; D remains unclear. Germline CDR1 is SNHLY and CDR2 is FYNNEI. This CDR3 contains 12 residues. The CDR3 region has the DNA TGTGCCAGCAGTTCCTGGTCCTCCCTTACTATCTTC. It encodes CASSSWSSLTIF. The entire variable domain, with the rest obtained from reference TRBV2 and TRBJ2-1, is as follows: EPEVTQTPSHQVTQMGQEVILRCVPISNHLYFYWYRQILGQKVEFLVSFYNNEISEKSEIFDDQFSVERPDGSNFTLKIRSTKLEDSAMYFCASSSWSSLTIFGPGTRLTVL.

The J gene is TRBJ1-2, the V gene TRBV19; 10 bases agree with TRBD1. The trim removed 7 bases at V and 0 bases at J, leaving 11 bases unmatched. The CDR3 consists of 17 residues. The germline V gene has CDR1 LNHDA and CDR2 SQIVND (reference sequence). The CDR3 spells CASNPDRGTFSNYGYTF. The DNA for the CDR3 is TGTGCCAGTAACCCGGACAGGGGGACCTTTTCTAACTATGGCTACACCTTC.